This entry lists 17 T cell receptor beta chains sequenced from one sample in a study of T cell responses to AZD1222 COVID-19 vaccine. Clones were read by immunoSEQ multiplex PCR, and TCRdb kept only the in-frame ones, dropping some. The data show approximately 100,000 clones, about 87% seen once. The sequenced sample was peripheral blood, obtained 28 days after the second AZD1222 dose. Receptors were obtained from an adult who received the AZD1222 COVID-19 vaccine.

The chain carries TRBV9 and TRBJ2-5, with a possible D match to TRBD2 (6 bases). CDR3 length equals 15 residues. V shed 3 bases and J shed 2 bases, with 14 bases lying between them. The germline CDR1 and CDR2 sequences are SGDLS and YYNGEE. CDR3 DNA: TGTGCCAGCAGCGCAAATAGCGGAGTTCAAGAGACCCAGTACTTC. Translated, it gives CASSANSGVQETQYF.

The CDR3 sequence is CASSLDLYEKTQYF. CDR3 sequence (DNA): TGTGCCAGCAGCTTAGATCTTTATGAAAAGACCCAGTACTTC. J is TRBJ2-5 and V is TRBV7-2, with no clear D. CDR3 length: 14 residues. Trimming took off 1 base at V and 6 bases at J, with 12 bases between the two ends. CDR1 is SGHTA and CDR2 is FQGNSA in the germline V gene.

The chain joins TRBV27 to TRBJ1-2; D ambiguous. CDR3 length equals 12 residues. The ends were cut back, 6 bases at V and 4 bases at J, with 9 bases in the middle. Germline assignment: CDR1 MNHEY and CDR2 SMNVEV (reference sequence). The CDR3 DNA reads as TGTGCCAGCAGAGACCCGGGCTATGGCTACACCTTC. It specifies CASRDPGYGYTF.

The chain employs TRBV5-1 and TRBJ1-1, with a possible D match to TRBD1 (5 bases). The ends were cut back, 0 bases at V and 5 bases at J, with 14 bases in the middle. Germline CDR1 is SGHRS and CDR2 is YFSETQ. The CDR3 runs to 15 residues. In DNA, the CDR3 is TGCGCCAGCAGCTTGGCCGGGGGGAAGGGAACTGAAGCTTTCTTT. This gives the protein CASSLAGGKGTEAFF.

The V gene is TRBV7-2, the J gene TRBJ1-5, with TRBD1 matching 7 bases. Germline CDR1 is SGHTA and CDR2 is FQGNSA. V was clipped by 5 bases and J by 5 bases; unmatched bases: 6. The CDR3 runs to 14 residues. DNA of the CDR3: TGTGCCAGCAGCCCCCGGACAGGTGATCAGCCCCAGCATTTT. Its protein is CASSPRTGDQPQHF.

V is TRBV15 and J is TRBJ2-5, with TRBD1 as a possible D gene (5 bases). With 5 bases removed from V and 3 bases from J, the gap between germline ends came to 10 bases. The CDR3 runs 13 residues. Germline V CDR1 and CDR2: LNHNV, YYDKDF (reference sequence). CDR3 sequence reads: CATSRRAKETQYF. CDR3 DNA sequence: TGTGCCACCAGCCGCAGGGCAAAAGAGACCCAGTACTTC.

The rearrangement links TRBV28 to TRBJ2-7, with 15 bases lining up with TRBD2. Germline V gives CDR1 MDHEN, CDR2 SYDVKM. J was trimmed by 6 bases and V by 4 bases; bases with no gene match: 7. CDR3 size: 16 residues. CDR3 region: CASSSPGLAGGGEQYF. Here the CDR3 DNA reads TGTGCCAGCAGTTCCCCGGGACTAGCGGGAGGAGGCGAGCAGTACTTC. The full variable domain, its missing parts supplied by reference TRBV28 and TRBJ2-7, is DVKVTQSSRYLVKRTGEKVFLECVQDMDHENMFWYRQDPGLGLRLIYFSYDVKMKEKGDIPEGYSVSREKKERFSLILESASTNQTSMYLCASSSPGLAGGGEQYFGPGTRLTVT.

The J gene is TRBJ2-7, the V gene TRBV19; D is perhaps TRBD2 (5 bases). There are 14 residues in the CDR3. Germline assignment: CDR1 LNHDA and CDR2 SQIVND (reference sequence). V lost 3 bases and J lost 1, with 10 bases in between. In DNA, the CDR3 is TGTGCCAGTAGTATTCTGACGGGGTCCTACGAGCAGTACTTC. Protein: CASSILTGSYEQYF. Full variable domain (outside the CDR3, taken from reference TRBV19 and TRBJ2-7): DGGITQSPKYLFRKEGQNVTLSCEQNLNHDAMYWYRQDPGQGLRLIYYSQIVNDFQKGDIAEGYSVSREKKESFPLTVTSAQKNPTAFYLCASSILTGSYEQYFGPGTRLTVT.

The chain combines TRBV5-1 with TRBJ2-3, with D uncertain. This CDR3 is 11 amino acids long. Germline CDR1 reads SGHRS; CDR2 reads YFSETQ. Trimming cost V 5 bases and J 2 bases, with 3 bases left between them. The CDR3: CASRNTDTQYF. For the CDR3, the DNA is TGCGCCAGCAGAAACACAGATACGCAGTATTTT.

V is TRBV7-3 and J is TRBJ1-2, with D possibly matching TRBD1 (5 bases). Trimming left V 3 bases short and J 4 bases short, with 9 bases between. There are 13 residues in the CDR3. Germline V gene data show CDR1 as SGHTA and CDR2 as FQGTGA. The CDR3 coding sequence is TGTGCCAGCAGCTTGAGCGGGACCTATGGCTACACCTTC. Amino acid sequence: CASSLSGTYGYTF.

V and J are TRBV6-5 and TRBJ2-3, with 8 bases matching TRBD1. The ends lost 2 bases at V and 5 bases at J; junction bases unmatched: 6. Per germline, CDR1 MNHEY and CDR2 SVGAGI. This CDR3 is built from 15 residues. CDR3 in DNA: TGTGCCAGCAGTTACAGTCAGGGGGCAGGAGATACGCAGTATTTT. Protein: CASSYSQGAGDTQYF.

The chain has TRBV7-2 and TRBJ1-6, with 9 bases matching TRBD1. Germline V gives CDR1 SGHTA, CDR2 FQGNSA. V trimming: 5 bases; J trimming: 0 bases; junction bases outside the gene matches: 2. This CDR3 has 16 amino acids. The CDR3 is CASSPGQGSYNSPLHF. In nucleotides, the CDR3 is TGTGCCAGCAGCCCGGGACAGGGCTCCTATAATTCACCCCTCCACTTT. Combining the CDR3 with reference TRBV7-2 and TRBJ1-6 gives the whole variable domain GAGVSQSPSNKVTEKGKDVELRCDPISGHTALYWYRQSLGQGLEFLIYFQGNSAPDKSGLPSDRFSAERTGGSVSTLTIQRTQQEDSAVYLCASSPGQGSYNSPLHFGNGTRLTVT.

The chain combines TRBV5-6 with TRBJ2-7; D gene ambiguous. The V gene's germline CDR1 is SGHDT and CDR2 YYEEEE. The V end lost 1 base, the J end lost 3 bases, and 11 bases lay between the germline ends. This CDR3 is 14 amino acids long. In DNA, the CDR3 is TGTGCCAGCAGCTTGCCTGGAAAGTACTACGAGCAGTACTTC. This sequence encodes CASSLPGKYYEQYF.

The chain couples TRBV7-9 to TRBJ1-6; TRBD1 matches 9 bases. The V gene end was trimmed by 5 bases and the J gene end by 10 bases; junction bases not matched to a gene: 9. The CDR3 sequence is 15 residues long. Germline CDR1 is SEHNR and CDR2 is FQNEAQ (reference sequence). CDR3 region: CASSRTGTGLSPLHF. The DNA of the CDR3 is TGTGCCAGCAGCAGAACCGGGACAGGGTTGTCACCCCTCCACTTT.

The chain is built from TRBV27 and TRBJ1-6; TRBD1 might be the D (6 bases). CDR3 size: 17 residues. V lost 8 bases and J lost 4, with 21 bases in between. Germline CDR1 and CDR2: MNHEY and SMNVEV (reference sequence). The CDR3 sequence is CASGWGQPGSYNSPLHF. CDR3 DNA sequence: TGTGCCAGCGGCTGGGGGCAGCCCGGCTCGTATAATTCACCCCTCCACTTT.

This chain uses TRBV10-3 with TRBJ1-5; TRBD1 might be the D (5 bases). Deletions cut 8 bases from V and 3 bases from J, with 11 bases between. This CDR3 is built from 13 residues. Germline CDR1 is ENHRY and CDR2 is SYGVKD. The CDR3 coding sequence is TGTGCCATCCGGGGAGGGGACAATCAGCCCCAGCATTTT. This translates into CAIRGGDNQPQHF.

This clone was counted once. The J gene is TRBJ1-4, the V gene TRBV7-9, with D perhaps matching TRBD1 (6 bases). The germline gives CDR1 SEHNR, CDR2 FQNEAQ (reference sequence). Trimming shortened V by 1 base and J by 5 bases, and 14 bases separated the two germline ends. The CDR3 runs 16 residues. Here the CDR3 DNA reads TGTGCCAGCAGCTTAGTTTTAGGACAGAAGAATGAAAAACTGTTTTTT. Translating gives CASSLVLGQKNEKLFF.